This T cell receptor beta chain was captured by sequencing in a study of blood T cells in healthy people across ages. Broader study findings: Naive T cell percentage strongly correlated with TCR beta diversity.

CDR1 and CDR2 from the germline V gene are DFQATT and SNEGSKA (reference sequence). Trimming took 1 base from V and 4 from J; bases not matched to a gene: 9. The length of the CDR3 is 15 residues. The sample holds many counts of this clonotype. Its antigen is not known. The donors, aged roughly 6 to 95, were healthy Caucasians from Russia. Per sample, at least 6 micrograms of total RNA were extracted. Sample-barcoded 5' priming and a J-beta primer mix drove a second PCR of about 6 to 12 cycles. Each cDNA molecule was tagged by a template-switch adaptor that had 12 random nucleotides. In TCRdb, the 5' RACE reads were re-called with MiXCR into one record per CDR3 protein. This sample carries around 1.5 million distinct CDR3 sequences, approximately 59% of them seen once, and the ten largest clones take 6.5% to 8.5%.

Sequenced material: blood. The chain joins TRBV20-1 to TRBJ2-7; 8 nucleotides align to TRBD1. This receptor was obtained from a man aged 18 to 30 in good health. Here the CDR3 DNA reads TGCAGTGCTAGAGGCCAGGGGGCCTTTTCATACGAGCAGTACTTC. This sequence encodes CSARGQGAFSYEQYF.